This TCR beta chain derives from a study of shared clonotypes between healthy human individuals. The repertoire was sequenced with immunoSEQ multiplex PCR; TCRdb's copy has only in-frame clones and lacks some. The sample consists of approximately 530,000 clones, 95% to 97% of them appearing once. There are 16 residues in the CDR3. Unmatched junction bases numbered 10, after V lost 3 bases and J lost 4 bases. Per the germline V gene, CDR1 is WNHNN and CDR2 is SYGVQD (reference sequence). The clonotype was recovered from a woman in her 30s in good health. The sequencing input was naive CD4+ T cells sorted from blood. The sample's subset: CD45RA+ positively selected. V and J are TRBV10-1 and TRBJ2-7; 9 bases agree with TRBD1. The CDR3 sequence: CASSDPSGTGSYEQYF. The CDR3 nucleotides are TGCGCCAGCAGTGACCCCTCCGGGACAGGGAGTTACGAGCAGTACTTC.